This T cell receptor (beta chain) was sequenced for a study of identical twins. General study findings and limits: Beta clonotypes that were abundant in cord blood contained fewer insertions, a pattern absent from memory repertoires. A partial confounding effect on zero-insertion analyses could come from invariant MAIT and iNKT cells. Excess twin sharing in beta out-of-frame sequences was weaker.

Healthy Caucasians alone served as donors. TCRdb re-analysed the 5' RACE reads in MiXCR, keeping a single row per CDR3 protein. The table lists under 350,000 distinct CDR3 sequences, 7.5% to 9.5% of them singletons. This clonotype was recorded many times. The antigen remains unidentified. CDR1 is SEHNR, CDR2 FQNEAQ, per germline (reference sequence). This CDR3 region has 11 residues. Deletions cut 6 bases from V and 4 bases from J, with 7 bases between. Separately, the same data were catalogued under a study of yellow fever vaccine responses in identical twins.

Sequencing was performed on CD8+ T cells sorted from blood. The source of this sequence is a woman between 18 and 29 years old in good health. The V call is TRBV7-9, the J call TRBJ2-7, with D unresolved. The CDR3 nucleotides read TGTGCCAGCAGTTATAATTACGAGCAGTACTTC. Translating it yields CASSYNYEQYF.